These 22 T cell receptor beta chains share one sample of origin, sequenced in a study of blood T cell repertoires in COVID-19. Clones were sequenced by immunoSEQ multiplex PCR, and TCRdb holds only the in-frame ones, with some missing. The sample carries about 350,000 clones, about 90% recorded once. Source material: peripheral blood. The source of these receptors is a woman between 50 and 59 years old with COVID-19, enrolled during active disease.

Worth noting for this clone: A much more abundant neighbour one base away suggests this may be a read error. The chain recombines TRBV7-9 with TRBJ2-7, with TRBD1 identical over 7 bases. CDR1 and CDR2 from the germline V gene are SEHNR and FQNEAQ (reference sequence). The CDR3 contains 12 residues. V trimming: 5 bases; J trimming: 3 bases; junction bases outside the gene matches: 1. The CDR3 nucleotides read TGTGCCAGCAGCAGACAGGGCTACGAGCAGTACTTC. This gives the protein CASSRQGYEQYF. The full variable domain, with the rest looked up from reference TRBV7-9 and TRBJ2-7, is DTGVSQNPRHKITKRGQNVTFRCDPISEHNRLYWYRQTLGQGPEFLTYFQNEAQLEKSRLLSDRFSAERPKGSFSTLEIQRTEQGDSAMYLCASSRQGYEQYFGPGTRLTVT.

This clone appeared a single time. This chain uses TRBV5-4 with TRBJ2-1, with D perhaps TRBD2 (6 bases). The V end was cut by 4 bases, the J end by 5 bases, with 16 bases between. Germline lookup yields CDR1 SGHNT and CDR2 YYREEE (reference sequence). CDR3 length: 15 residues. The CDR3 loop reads CASSAAGGVDNEQFF. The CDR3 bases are TGTGCCAGCAGCGCGGCCGGGGGAGTAGACAATGAGCAGTTCTTC.

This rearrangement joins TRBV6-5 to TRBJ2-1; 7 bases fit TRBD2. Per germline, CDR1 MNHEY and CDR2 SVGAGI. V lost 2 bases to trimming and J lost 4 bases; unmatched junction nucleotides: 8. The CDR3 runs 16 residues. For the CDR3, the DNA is TGTGCCAGCAGTTACAGGAGGACTAGGCCTTACAATGAGCAGTTCTTC. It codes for CASSYRRTRPYNEQFF.

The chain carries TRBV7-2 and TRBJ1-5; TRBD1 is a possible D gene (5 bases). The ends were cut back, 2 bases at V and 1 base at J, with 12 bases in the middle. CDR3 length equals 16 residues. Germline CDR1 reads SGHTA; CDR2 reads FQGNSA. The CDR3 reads CASSLLARGSNQPQHF. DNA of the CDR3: TGTGCCAGCAGCTTACTGGCCCGGGGGAGCAATCAGCCCCAGCATTTT.

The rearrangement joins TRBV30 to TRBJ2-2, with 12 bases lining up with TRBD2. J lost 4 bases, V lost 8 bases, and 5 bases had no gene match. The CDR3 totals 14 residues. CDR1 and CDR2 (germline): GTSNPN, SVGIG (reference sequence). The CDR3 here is CAGRGLAGTGELFF. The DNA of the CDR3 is TGTGCCGGACGGGGACTAGCGGGCACCGGGGAGCTGTTTTTT.

The CDR3 loop reads CASSQTLAYEQYF. CDR3 nucleotides: TGTGCCAGCAGCCAAACTCTGGCCTACGAGCAGTACTTC. The genes are TRBV4-2 and TRBJ2-7; D gene unclear. Germline-derived CDR1 and CDR2 are LGHNA and YNFKEQ. V was cut by 2 bases and J by 2 bases, with 7 bases left in between. This CDR3 spans 13 amino acids.

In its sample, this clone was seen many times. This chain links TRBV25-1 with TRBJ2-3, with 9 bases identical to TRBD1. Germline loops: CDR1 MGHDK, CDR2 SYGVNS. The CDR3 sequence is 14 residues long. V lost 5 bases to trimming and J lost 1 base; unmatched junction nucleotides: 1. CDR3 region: CASSRTGGTDTQYF. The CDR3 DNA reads TGTGCCAGCAGTAGGACAGGGGGCACAGATACGCAGTATTTT.

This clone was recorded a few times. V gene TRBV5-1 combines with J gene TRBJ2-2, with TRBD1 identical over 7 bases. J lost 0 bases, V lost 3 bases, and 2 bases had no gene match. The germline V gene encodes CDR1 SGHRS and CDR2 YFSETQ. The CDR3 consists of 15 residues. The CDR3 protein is CASSSGQTNTGELFF. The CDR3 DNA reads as TGCGCCAGCAGCTCGGGACAGACGAACACCGGGGAGCTGTTTTTT.

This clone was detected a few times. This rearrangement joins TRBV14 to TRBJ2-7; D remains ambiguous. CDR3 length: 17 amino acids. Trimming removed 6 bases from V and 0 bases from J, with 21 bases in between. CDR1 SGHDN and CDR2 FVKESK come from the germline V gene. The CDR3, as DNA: TGTGCCAGCAGGTCAAGCGTGCCCAGAACGTTCTCCTACGAGCAGTACTTC. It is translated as CASRSSVPRTFSYEQYF.

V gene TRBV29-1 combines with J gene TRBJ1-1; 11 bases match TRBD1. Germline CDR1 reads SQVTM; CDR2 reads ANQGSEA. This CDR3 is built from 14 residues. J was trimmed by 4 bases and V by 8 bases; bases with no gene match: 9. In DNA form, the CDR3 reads TGCAGCTCTTGGACAGGGGGCTCGGGCACTGAAGCTTTCTTT. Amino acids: CSSWTGGSGTEAFF.

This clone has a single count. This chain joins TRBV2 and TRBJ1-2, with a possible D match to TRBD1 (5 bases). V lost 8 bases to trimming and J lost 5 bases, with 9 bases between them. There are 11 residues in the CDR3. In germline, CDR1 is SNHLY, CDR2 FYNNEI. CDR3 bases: TGTGCCAGCCGGGACTCGTATGGCTACACCTTC. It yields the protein CASRDSYGYTF.

This CDR3 reads CASGAGGRTEAFF. The CDR3 DNA sequence: TGTGCCAGCGGAGCCGGAGGAAGGACTGAAGCTTTCTTT. This chain uses TRBV11-3 with TRBJ1-1; D is undetermined. V dropped 8 bases and J dropped 5 bases, with 15 bases sitting between them. The CDR3 loop spans 13 amino acids. CDR1 SGHNT and CDR2 YENEEA come from the germline V gene.

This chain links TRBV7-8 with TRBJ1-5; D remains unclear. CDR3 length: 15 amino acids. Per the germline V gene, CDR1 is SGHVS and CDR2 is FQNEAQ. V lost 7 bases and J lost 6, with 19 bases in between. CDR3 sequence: CASTLEEVGGQPQHF. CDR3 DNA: TGTGCCAGCACCCTAGAGGAGGTAGGCGGTCAGCCCCAGCATTTT.

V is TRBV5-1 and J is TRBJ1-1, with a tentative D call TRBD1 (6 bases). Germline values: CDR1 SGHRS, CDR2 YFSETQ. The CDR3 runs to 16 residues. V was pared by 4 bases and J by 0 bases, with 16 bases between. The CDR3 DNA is TGCGCCAGCAGCCCAAACCAACAGGGTCTGAACACTGAAGCTTTCTTT. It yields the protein CASSPNQQGLNTEAFF.

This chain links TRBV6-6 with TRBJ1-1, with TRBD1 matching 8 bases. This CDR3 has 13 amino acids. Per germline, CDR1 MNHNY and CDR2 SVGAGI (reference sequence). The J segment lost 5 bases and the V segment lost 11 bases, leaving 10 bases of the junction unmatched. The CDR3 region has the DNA TGTGCCTCTCGACAGGGGCAAGGTACTGAAGCTTTCTTT. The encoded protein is CASRQGQGTEAFF.

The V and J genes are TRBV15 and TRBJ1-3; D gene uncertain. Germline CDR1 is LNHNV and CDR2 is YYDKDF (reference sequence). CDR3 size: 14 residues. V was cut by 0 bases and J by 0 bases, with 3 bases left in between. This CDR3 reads CATSRDNSGNTIYF. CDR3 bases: TGTGCCACCAGCAGAGATAACTCTGGAAACACCATATATTTT.

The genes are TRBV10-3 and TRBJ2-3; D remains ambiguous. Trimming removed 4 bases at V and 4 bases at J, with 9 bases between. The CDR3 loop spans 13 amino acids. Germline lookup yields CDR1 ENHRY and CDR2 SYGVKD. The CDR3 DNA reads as TGTGCCATCAGTGCCGGTTCCCCAGATACGCAGTATTTT. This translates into CAISAGSPDTQYF.

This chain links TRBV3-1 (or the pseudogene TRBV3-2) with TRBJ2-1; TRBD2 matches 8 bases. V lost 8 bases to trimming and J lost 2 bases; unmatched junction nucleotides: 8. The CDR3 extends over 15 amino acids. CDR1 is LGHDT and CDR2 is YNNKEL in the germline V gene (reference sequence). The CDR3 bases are TGTGCCAGCGGCAAAAATAGCGGGACCTACAATGAGCAGTTCTTC. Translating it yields CASGKNSGTYNEQFF.

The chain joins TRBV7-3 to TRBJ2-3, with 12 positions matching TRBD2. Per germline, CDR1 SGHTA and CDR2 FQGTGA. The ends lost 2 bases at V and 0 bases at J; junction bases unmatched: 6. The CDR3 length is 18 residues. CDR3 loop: CASSLSPGLAGSTDTQYF. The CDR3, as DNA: TGTGCCAGCAGCTTATCCCCCGGACTAGCGGGAAGCACAGATACGCAGTATTTT.

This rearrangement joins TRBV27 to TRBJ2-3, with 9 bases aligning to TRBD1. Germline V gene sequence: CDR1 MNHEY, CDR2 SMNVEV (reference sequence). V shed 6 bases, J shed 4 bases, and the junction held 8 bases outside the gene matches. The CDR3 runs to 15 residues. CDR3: CASSRTGARADTQYF. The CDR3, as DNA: TGTGCCAGCAGCCGGACAGGGGCAAGGGCAGATACGCAGTATTTT.

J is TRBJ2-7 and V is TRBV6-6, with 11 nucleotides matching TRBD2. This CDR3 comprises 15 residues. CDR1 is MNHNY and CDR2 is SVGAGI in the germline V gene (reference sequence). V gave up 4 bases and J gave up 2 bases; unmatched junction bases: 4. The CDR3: CASSWLSGRAYEQYF. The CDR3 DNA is TGTGCCAGCAGTTGGCTTAGCGGGAGGGCCTACGAGCAGTACTTC.

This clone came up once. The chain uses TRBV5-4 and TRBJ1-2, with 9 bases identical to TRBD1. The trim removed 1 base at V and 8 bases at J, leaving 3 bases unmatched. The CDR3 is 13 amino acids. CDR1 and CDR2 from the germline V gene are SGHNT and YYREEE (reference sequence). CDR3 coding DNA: TGTGCCAGCAGCTTGACAGGGGGCCGCGGCTACACCTTC. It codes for CASSLTGGRGYTF.